In its sample, the clone carrying this T cell receptor (beta chain) was seen a few times. Its antigen remains unknown. Sequencing used immunoSEQ multiplex PCR; TCRdb keeps in-frame clones, though not all of them. Among more than 150,000 clones listed, less than 95% were seen once. CDR1 and CDR2 (germline): SNHLY, FYNNEI. The CDR3 contains 14 residues. Trimming cost V 7 bases and J 3 bases; bases outside gene matches: 5. This specimen comes from a study of T cell responses to AZD1222 COVID-19 vaccine. General observations from the study: Unmutated variant regions are reportedly the target of nearly half of TCRs that are spike-specific.

The genes are TRBV2 and TRBJ2-1, with TRBD2 matching 8 bases. This TCR derives from an adult in good health. The material sequenced was peripheral blood, taken on day 0 of AZD1222 vaccination. CDR3: CASIGREGYNEQFF. CDR3 nucleotide sequence: TGTGCCAGCATTGGACGGGAGGGCTACAATGAGCAGTTCTTC.